These 2 T cell receptor beta chains were sequenced from one sample in a study of shared clonotypes between healthy human individuals. Data came from immunoSEQ multiplex PCR; TCRdb stores just in-frame clones and leaves some out. This sample has about a million clones; 70% to 80% occur once, and the top ten carry 0.89%. The source material was memory CD4+ T cells from PBMCs. Subset defined: CD45RA-negative fraction. The receptors stem from a man aged 18 to 29 in good health. Some clones in this sample may be carry-over from other donors' samples.

This clone is a singleton in its sample. This sequence joins TRBV10-3 and TRBJ1-1, with 7 nucleotides matching TRBD1. The CDR3 contains 13 residues. The germline V gene has CDR1 ENHRY and CDR2 SYGVKD. Germline trimming cut 6 bases from V and 7 bases from J; bases unmatched to any gene: 8. The CDR3 DNA reads TGTGCCATCAGGGTAGACAGGGAAGATGAAGCTTTCTTT. It yields the protein CAIRVDREDEAFF.

The V call is TRBV11-2, the J call TRBJ1-4; TRBD1 aligns across 7 bases. V shed 4 bases and J 7 bases; nucleotides not matched to a gene: 6. The CDR3 is 14 residues long. The germline gives CDR1 SGHAT, CDR2 FQNNGV. The CDR3 here is CASSSNRGFEKLFF. CDR3 nucleotides: TGTGCCAGCAGCTCGAACAGGGGTTTTGAAAAACTGTTTTTT.